These 20 T cell receptor beta chains were sequenced from one sample in a study of blood T cell repertoires in COVID-19. Assay used: immunoSEQ multiplex PCR; TCRdb lists only in-frame clones, some missing. The profile covers over 100,000 clones, with roughly 83% appearing a single time and about 3.3% taken by the ten largest. Sample: peripheral blood. The receptors come from a woman of 80 years or more with active or convalescent COVID-19.

The V gene is TRBV27, the J gene TRBJ1-1; 7 positions match TRBD1. The CDR3 is made up of 14 amino acids. J gave up 1 base and V 5 bases, and 4 bases lay outside the gene matches. The germline V gene encodes CDR1 MNHEY and CDR2 SMNVEV (reference sequence). For the CDR3, the DNA is TGTGCCAGCAGTCCACGGACAGGGAACACTGAAGCTTTCTTT. It yields the protein CASSPRTGNTEAFF.

This clone was observed a few times. This chain connects TRBV5-1 to TRBJ1-6; D is ambiguous. Germline-derived CDR1 and CDR2 are SGHRS and YFSETQ. The CDR3 runs to 17 residues. The V gene lost 4 bases and the J gene lost 5 bases, with 19 bases spanning the gap. The CDR3 loop reads CASSRFVRTRDNSPLHF. CDR3 in DNA: TGCGCCAGCAGCCGTTTTGTCAGGACGCGGGATAATTCACCCCTCCACTTT.

This chain connects TRBV28 to TRBJ1-4, with D perhaps TRBD1 (5 bases). Germline-derived CDR1 and CDR2 are MDHEN and SYDVKM. With 8 bases removed from V and 0 bases from J, the gap between germline ends came to 16 bases. This CDR3 region has 16 residues. CDR3 coding DNA: TGTGCCAGCTGGCCGGGACTTGTTGCAACTAATGAAAAACTGTTTTTT. Its translation is CASWPGLVATNEKLFF.

The CDR3 DNA sequence: TGTGCCTGGAGTGTCGGAGGATACTCTGGAAACACCATATATTTT. Protein: CAWSVGGYSGNTIYF. V is TRBV30 and J is TRBJ1-3; D is ambiguous. Trimming shortened V by 0 bases and J by 0 bases, and 9 bases separated the two germline ends. The CDR3 sequence is 15 residues long. Germline CDR1 is GTSNPN and CDR2 is SVGIG (reference sequence).

The chain uses TRBV6-5 and TRBJ1-5; D gene uncertain. Germline loops: CDR1 MNHEY, CDR2 SVGAGI. V lost 6 bases and J 0 bases, leaving 12 bases between the germline ends. This CDR3 contains 15 residues. CDR3 residues: CASSVTGYSNQPQHF. The CDR3 bases are TGTGCCAGCAGCGTCACGGGGTATAGCAATCAGCCCCAGCATTTT.

This clone was counted only a few times. This chain joins TRBV30 and TRBJ2-7, with 7 bases fitting TRBD2. The CDR3 is 13 residues long. CDR1 is GTSNPN, CDR2 SVGIG, per germline (reference sequence). V lost 7 bases and J lost 2; bases outside the gene matches: 8. DNA of the CDR3: TGTGCCTCCGGGAGGCATTCGACCTACGAGCAGTACTTC. This encodes CASGRHSTYEQYF. Together with reference TRBV30 and TRBJ2-7, the CDR3 gives the full variable domain: SQTIHQWPATLVQPVGSPLSLECTVEGTSNPNLYWYRQAAGRGLQLLFYSVGIGQISSEVPQNLSASRPQDRQFILSSKKLLLSDSGFYLCASGRHSTYEQYFGPGTRLTVT.

The chain couples TRBV5-4 to TRBJ2-2; 9 bases line up with TRBD1. V lost 4 bases, J lost 6 bases, and 13 bases stayed unmatched. CDR1 is SGHNT and CDR2 is YYREEE in the germline V gene (reference sequence). This CDR3 comprises 17 residues. For the CDR3, the DNA is TGTGCCAGCAGCCCTTTTTCCCCGGGACAGGGAGCCGGGGAGCTGTTTTTT. Translated, it gives CASSPFSPGQGAGELFF.

This clone showed up just once. The chain combines TRBV5-1 with TRBJ1-5; perhaps TRBD1 as D (6 bases). The CDR3 has 15 residues. Germline values: CDR1 SGHRS, CDR2 YFSETQ. The V and J ends lost 0 bases and 0 bases respectively, with 7 bases between them. The CDR3 coding sequence is TGCGCCAGCAGCTTGGAGGGACATAGCAATCAGCCCCAGCATTTT. Its translation is CASSLEGHSNQPQHF.

This clone came up once. V usage is TRBV18 and J usage is TRBJ1-6, with D maybe TRBD1 (5 bases). V was pared by 5 bases and J by 3 bases, with 5 bases between. Germline CDR1 is KGHSH and CDR2 is LQKENI. The CDR3 spans 13 residues. The CDR3 sequence is CASSDSYNSPLHF. DNA for the CDR3: TGTGCCAGCTCAGACAGCTATAATTCACCCCTCCACTTT. The complete variable domain, with remaining parts taken from reference TRBV18 and TRBJ1-6, reads NAGVMQNPRHLVRRRGQEARLRCSPMKGHSHVYWYRQLPEEGLKFMVYLQKENIIDESGMPKERFSAEFPKEGPSILRIQQVVRGDSAAYFCASSDSYNSPLHFGNGTRLTVT.

This rearrangement joins TRBV4-2 to TRBJ1-6; D is ambiguous. The CDR3 spans 19 residues. The germline gives CDR1 LGHNA, CDR2 YNFKEQ. The ends were cut back, 0 bases at V and 0 bases at J, with 15 bases in the middle. The CDR3 DNA sequence: TGTGCCAGCAGCCAAGATAGTACGGGATCGGGCTCCTATAATTCACCCCTCCACTTT. This translates into CASSQDSTGSGSYNSPLHF.

This clone was counted once. The rearrangement uses TRBV5-1 and TRBJ2-1; TRBD2 matches at 12 bases. The CDR3 is made up of 15 amino acids. V lost 5 bases, J lost 7 bases, and 7 bases stayed unmatched. Per the germline V gene, CDR1 is SGHRS and CDR2 is YFSETQ. The CDR3 loop reads CASRPTSGSQNEQFF. The DNA for the CDR3 is TGCGCCAGCAGACCGACTAGCGGGAGTCAAAATGAGCAGTTCTTC.

V gene TRBV4-3 combines with J gene TRBJ1-2, with 10 bases fitting TRBD1. Trimming at V came to 1 base and at J to 7 bases, leaving 3 bases not matched to a gene. The germline CDR1 and CDR2 sequences are LGHNA and YSLEER. This CDR3 has 14 amino acids. CDR3 residues: CASSQAGTGVGYTF. Written as DNA, the CDR3 is TGCGCCAGCAGCCAAGCCGGGACAGGGGTTGGCTACACCTTC.

The chain joins TRBV12-3 or TRBV12-4 to TRBJ1-1; D gene ambiguous. Trimming cost V 8 bases and J 7 bases, with 17 bases left between them. This CDR3 spans 13 amino acids. The DNA for the CDR3 is TGTGCCAGCTCGACTGTAACGGCCTTTGAAGCTTTCTTT. Translation gives CASSTVTAFEAFF.

In this sample, this clone turned up once. The rearrangement joins TRBV12-3 or TRBV12-4 to TRBJ1-4, with 10 bases lining up with TRBD1. The CDR3 loop spans 12 amino acids. With V trimmed by 6 bases and J by 14 bases, 6 bases remained unmatched. The CDR3: CASSNRDRGLFF. In DNA form, the CDR3 reads TGTGCCAGCAGCAACCGGGACAGGGGCCTGTTTTTT.

This chain uses TRBV28 with TRBJ1-3; D ambiguous. CDR3 length: 17 residues. The V end lost 3 bases, the J end lost 4 bases, and 19 bases lay between the germline ends. Germline lookup yields CDR1 MDHEN and CDR2 SYDVKM. CDR3 DNA sequence: TGTGCCAGCAGTTTTTCTATGGGCATTCCGGGAGGAAACACCATATATTTT. Its translation: CASSFSMGIPGGNTIYF.

The chain couples TRBV7-3 to TRBJ1-2; 10 positions agree with TRBD1. Trimming took 5 bases from V and 6 from J; bases not matched to a gene: 9. The CDR3 totals 15 residues. CDR1 is SGHTA, CDR2 FQGTGA, per germline. Here the CDR3 reads CASSHSGQGLNGYTF. In nucleotides, the CDR3 is TGTGCCAGCAGCCATTCGGGACAGGGGTTAAATGGCTACACCTTC.

V is TRBV27 and J is TRBJ1-2; D not certain. Germline values: CDR1 MNHEY, CDR2 SMNVEV (reference sequence). The germline V and J ends were trimmed by 7 bases and 5 bases, with 14 bases remaining between them. The CDR3 extends over 13 amino acids. The CDR3 DNA follows: TGTGCCAGCAAGCCGGATAGGACTTATGGCTACACCTTC. It specifies CASKPDRTYGYTF.

In its sample, this clone was seen once. This rearrangement joins TRBV27 to TRBJ1-2, with D maybe TRBD1 (5 bases). Germline V lookup: CDR1 MNHEY, CDR2 SMNVEV (reference sequence). The CDR3 has 13 residues. Trimming took 3 bases from V and 10 from J, leaving 15 bases between them. The CDR3 sequence is CASSFSGSQLYTF. The CDR3, as DNA: TGTGCCAGCAGTTTCTCAGGGTCCCAGCTCTACACCTTC.

This clone is a singleton in its sample. This chain uses TRBV9 with TRBJ2-5; tentative D call: TRBD1 (6 bases). The germline CDR1 and CDR2 sequences are SGDLS and YYNGEE. V lost 0 bases, J lost 1 base, and 10 bases lay in between. The CDR3 loop spans 15 amino acids. CDR3 loop: CASSVGTGIQETQYF. The CDR3 nucleotides are TGTGCCAGCAGCGTAGGTACAGGGATCCAAGAGACCCAGTACTTC.

This chain uses TRBV5-1 with TRBJ1-5; a weak D match, TRBD1 (5 bases). Deletions cut 2 bases from V and 4 bases from J, with 10 bases between. The CDR3 length is 14 residues. Germline loops: CDR1 SGHRS, CDR2 YFSETQ. CDR3 in DNA: TGCGCCAGCAGCTTCGGCCAGGGTAATCAGCCCCAGCATTTT. This codes for CASSFGQGNQPQHF.